Described below is a single T cell receptor (beta chain) sequence and its context. The record originates from a study of PD-1 and CTLA-4 blockade in melanoma. Only in-frame clones appear in the TCRdb table, and some are missing; sequencing was by immunoSEQ multiplex PCR. The table shows tens of thousands of clones, with 75% to 95% occurring only once. V trimming: 6 bases; J trimming: 0 bases; junction bases outside the gene matches: 4. This CDR3 comprises 14 residues. The germline V gene has CDR1 MNHEY and CDR2 SVGAGI. The clonotype was recovered from a human donor with melanoma. V and J are TRBV6-5 and TRBJ1-1; 7 nucleotides match TRBD1. This specimen was CD8+ T cells from peripheral blood, taken from a patient given anti-PD-1 treatment. The CDR3 region has the DNA TGTGCCAGCAGGTCGACAGGGATGAACACTGAAGCTTTCTTT. Translated: CASRSTGMNTEAFF.